These 12 T cell receptor beta chains were all obtained from the same sample, sequenced in a study of identifying expanded T cells in peripheral blood. Here immunoSEQ multiplex PCR was the method, and the copy in TCRdb shows in-frame clones only, minus some. Here the sample spans more than 50,000 clones, around 81% being singletons. Sequences were obtained from blood. The receptors were sampled from a person aged 18-70 years in good health.

This rearrangement joins TRBV7-6 to TRBJ2-2; D is unclear. Per the germline V gene, CDR1 is SGHVS and CDR2 is FNYEAQ. The CDR3 loop spans 13 amino acids. V was pared by 5 bases and J by 8 bases, with 12 bases between. CDR3 loop: CASSATRFGELFF. The CDR3 nucleotides read TGTGCCAGCAGCGCCACAAGATTTGGGGAGCTGTTTTTT.

The gene calls are TRBV5-5 and TRBJ2-2; 11 nucleotides match TRBD2. The J segment lost 4 bases and the V segment lost 4 bases, leaving 9 bases of the junction unmatched. Germline CDR1 SGHKS, CDR2 YYEKEE (reference sequence). CDR3 size: 17 residues. The DNA of the CDR3 is TGTGCCAGCAGCACCATAGCGGGAGGGCCGGGCACCGGGGAGCTGTTTTTT. The encoded protein is CASSTIAGGPGTGELFF.

This clone was seen many times. This sequence joins TRBV6-5 and TRBJ1-5, with TRBD1 matching over 9 bases. CDR1 and CDR2 from the germline V gene are MNHEY and SVGAGI. Germline trimming cut 6 bases from V and 4 bases from J; bases unmatched to any gene: 7. The CDR3 totals 15 residues. The CDR3 coding sequence is TGTGCCAGCAGCCCAGACAGGGGGGGAAATCAGCCCCAGCATTTT. Amino acid sequence: CASSPDRGGNQPQHF.

This sequence joins TRBV7-8 and TRBJ2-5, with D uncertain. Trimming took 7 bases from V and 5 from J, leaving 14 bases between them. In germline, CDR1 is SGHVS, CDR2 FQNEAQ. The CDR3 is 13 residues long. The CDR3 region has the DNA TGTGCCAGCACCCCGTCGACGAGCGAGACCCAGTACTTC. Its protein product is CASTPSTSETQYF.

The chain carries TRBV14 and TRBJ2-2, with 10 positions matching TRBD2. This CDR3 contains 16 residues. CDR1 SGHDN and CDR2 FVKESK come from the germline V gene. V dropped 1 base and J dropped 1; count of bases not matched to a gene: 0. The CDR3 nucleotides are TGTGCCAGCAGCCAAGTAGCGGGGGGGAACACCGGGGAGCTGTTTTTT. As protein: CASSQVAGGNTGELFF.

The CDR3 DNA is TGTGCCAGCAGCTTAGCCGCTAGGGAGACCCAGTACTTC. This codes for CASSLAARETQYF. The rearrangement uses TRBV7-8 and TRBJ2-5; no definite D call. The V gene lost 0 bases and the J gene lost 5 bases, with 7 bases spanning the gap. CDR1 and CDR2 from the germline V gene are SGHVS and FQNEAQ. CDR3 length: 13 residues.

The CDR3 DNA reads as TGCGCCAGCAGCCAAGGTCACCGCGACGTGAACACCGGGGAGCTGTTTTTT. As protein: CASSQGHRDVNTGELFF. The V and J genes are TRBV5-1 and TRBJ2-2; D not resolved. The CDR3 extends over 17 amino acids. Trimming left V 4 bases short and J 1 base short, with 17 bases between. Per the germline V gene, CDR1 is SGHRS and CDR2 is YFSETQ.

The chain links TRBV9 to TRBJ1-3, with 8 bases identical to TRBD1. From germline, CDR1 is SGDLS and CDR2 YYNGEE. V shed 3 bases, J shed 0 bases, and the junction held 8 bases outside the gene matches. This CDR3 has 17 residues. In DNA, the CDR3 is TGTGCCAGCAGCGCACGTGACAGGGGAAACTCTGGAAACACCATATATTTT. Translated, it gives CASSARDRGNSGNTIYF.

V usage is TRBV19 and J usage is TRBJ2-3; TRBD1 matches 8 bases. V was clipped by 6 bases and J by 1 base; unmatched bases: 0. From germline, CDR1 is LNHDA and CDR2 SQIVND (reference sequence). The CDR3 is 13 amino acids. The CDR3 DNA sequence: TGTGCCAGTAGGGACAGGGGCACAGATACGCAGTATTTT. Amino acid sequence: CASRDRGTDTQYF. Complete variable domain (other parts from reference TRBV19 and TRBJ2-3): DGGITQSPKYLFRKEGQNVTLSCEQNLNHDAMYWYRQDPGQGLRLIYYSQIVNDFQKGDIAEGYSVSREKKESFPLTVTSAQKNPTAFYLCASRDRGTDTQYFGPGTRLTVL.

The chain recombines TRBV7-2 with TRBJ2-5; TRBD2 agrees at 8 bases. Germline trimming cut 2 bases from V and 3 bases from J; bases unmatched to any gene: 5. The germline gives CDR1 SGHTA, CDR2 FQGNSA. This CDR3 has 15 residues. The CDR3 is CASSLSAGAKETQYF. Written as DNA, the CDR3 is TGTGCCAGCAGCTTATCAGCGGGGGCCAAAGAGACCCAGTACTTC.

This rearrangement joins TRBV6-5 to TRBJ1-2; the match to TRBD1 covers 9 bases. CDR3 size: 13 residues. The V gene's germline CDR1 is MNHEY and CDR2 SVGAGI. The junction had 9 bases not matched to a gene; V was cut back by 8 bases and J by 8 bases. CDR3 sequence reads: CASGNRGLEGYTF. CDR3 sequence (DNA): TGTGCCAGCGGAAACAGGGGGCTGGAAGGCTACACCTTC.

J is TRBJ2-4 and V is TRBV2, with D perhaps matching TRBD2 (5 bases). Trimming cost V 8 bases and J 2 bases, with 16 bases left between them. The germline gives CDR1 SNHLY, CDR2 FYNNEI. There are 15 residues in the CDR3. The CDR3 region is CASSRNRGSKNIQYF. The CDR3, as DNA: TGTGCCAGCTCCCGAAACCGGGGATCCAAAAACATTCAGTACTTC.